This T cell receptor beta chain originates from a study of blood T cell repertoires in COVID-19. Study context: Spain, Italy and the United States supplied samples that represented acute and convalescent COVID-19. The cDNA or gDNA used as material had been derived from T cells, B-cell-depleted T cells, or PBMCs.

This clone was found once. CDR1 is SGHTA, CDR2 FQGNSA, per germline. The CDR3 covers 15 residues. V was pared by 5 bases and J by 6 bases, with 19 bases between. As originally analysed: Researchers report that nucleated cell counts were estimated from reference gene primer amplification. Produced via immunoSEQ multiplex PCR; TCRdb's table is partial and in-frame only. D and trimming come from the DNA, and the V and J calls and clone size come from that table. This sample yields 110,000 to 150,000 clones, of which about 82% are seen a single time; 7% to 10% belongs to the top ten. The specimen sequenced was peripheral blood. The TCR was taken from a woman in her fifties or sixties with acute or convalescent COVID-19. The chain is built from TRBV7-2 and TRBJ1-2, with TRBD1 as a possible D gene (6 bases). The CDR3 nucleotides read TGTGCCAGCAGCCCCAGGACAGCTAACATCCATGGCTACACCTTC. Translation gives CASSPRTANIHGYTF.